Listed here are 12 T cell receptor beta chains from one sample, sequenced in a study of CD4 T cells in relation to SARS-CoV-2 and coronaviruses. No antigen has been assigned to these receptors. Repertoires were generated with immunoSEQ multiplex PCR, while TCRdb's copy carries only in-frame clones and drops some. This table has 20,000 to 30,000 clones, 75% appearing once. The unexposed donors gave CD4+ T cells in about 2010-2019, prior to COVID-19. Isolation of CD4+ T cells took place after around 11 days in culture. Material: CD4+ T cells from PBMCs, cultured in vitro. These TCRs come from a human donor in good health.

CDR3 amino acids: CASSIYITGDSYEQYF. CDR3 in DNA: TGTGCCAGTAGTATATACATAACGGGAGACTCCTACGAGCAGTACTTC. The V gene is TRBV19, the J gene TRBJ2-7, with TRBD2 as a possible D gene (6 bases). The CDR3 loop spans 16 amino acids. Germline loops: CDR1 LNHDA, CDR2 SQIVND (reference sequence). Deletions cut 2 bases from V and 0 bases from J, with 14 bases between.

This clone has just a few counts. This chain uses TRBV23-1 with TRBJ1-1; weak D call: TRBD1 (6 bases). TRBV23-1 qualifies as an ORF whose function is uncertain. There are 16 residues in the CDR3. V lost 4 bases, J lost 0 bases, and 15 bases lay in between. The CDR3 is CASSPTTGTLNTEAFF. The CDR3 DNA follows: TGCGCCAGCAGTCCAACAACCGGGACACTGAACACTGAAGCTTTCTTT.

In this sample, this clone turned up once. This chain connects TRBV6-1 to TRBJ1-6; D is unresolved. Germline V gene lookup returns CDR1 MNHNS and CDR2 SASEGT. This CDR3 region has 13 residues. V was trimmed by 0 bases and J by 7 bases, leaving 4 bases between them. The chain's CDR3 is CASSEARNSPLHF. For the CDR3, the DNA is TGTGCCAGCAGTGAAGCAAGAAATTCACCCCTCCACTTT.

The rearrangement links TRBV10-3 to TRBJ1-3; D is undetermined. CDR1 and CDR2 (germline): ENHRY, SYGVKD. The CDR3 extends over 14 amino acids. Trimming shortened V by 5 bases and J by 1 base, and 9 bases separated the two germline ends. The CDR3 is CAISHGESGNTIYF. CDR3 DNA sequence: TGTGCCATCAGTCACGGCGAATCTGGAAACACCATATATTTT.

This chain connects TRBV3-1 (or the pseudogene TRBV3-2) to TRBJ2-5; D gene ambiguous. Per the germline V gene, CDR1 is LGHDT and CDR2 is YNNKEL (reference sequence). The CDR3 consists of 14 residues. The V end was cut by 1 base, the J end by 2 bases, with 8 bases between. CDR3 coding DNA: TGTGCCAGCAGCCAAGTTCGGCAACAAGAGACCCAGTACTTC. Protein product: CASSQVRQQETQYF.

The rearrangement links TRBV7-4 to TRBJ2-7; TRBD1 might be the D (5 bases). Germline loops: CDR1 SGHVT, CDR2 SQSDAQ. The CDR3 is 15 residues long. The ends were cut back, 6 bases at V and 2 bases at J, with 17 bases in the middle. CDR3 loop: CASSSRLLDTYEQYF. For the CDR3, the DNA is TGTGCCAGCAGTTCACGCCTTTTGGACACCTACGAGCAGTACTTC. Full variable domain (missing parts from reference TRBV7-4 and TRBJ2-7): GAGVSQSPRYKVAKRGRDVALRCDSISGHVTLYWYRQTLGQGSEVLTYSQSDAQRDKSGRPSGRFSAERPERSVSTLKIQRTEQGDSAVYLCASSSRLLDTYEQYFGPGTRLTVT.

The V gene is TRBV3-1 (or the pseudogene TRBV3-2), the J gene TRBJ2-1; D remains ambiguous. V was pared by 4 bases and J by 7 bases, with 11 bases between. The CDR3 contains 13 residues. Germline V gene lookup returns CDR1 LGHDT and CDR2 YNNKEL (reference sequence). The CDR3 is CASSLRARNEQFF. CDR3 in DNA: TGTGCCAGCAGCCTTAGAGCTAGGAATGAGCAGTTCTTC.

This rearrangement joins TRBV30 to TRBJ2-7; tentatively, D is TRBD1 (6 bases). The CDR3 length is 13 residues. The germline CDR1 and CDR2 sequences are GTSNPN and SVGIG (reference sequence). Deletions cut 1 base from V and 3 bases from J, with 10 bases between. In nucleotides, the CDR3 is TGTGCCTGGAGTGAGGACAGATACTACGAGCAGTACTTC. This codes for CAWSEDRYYEQYF.

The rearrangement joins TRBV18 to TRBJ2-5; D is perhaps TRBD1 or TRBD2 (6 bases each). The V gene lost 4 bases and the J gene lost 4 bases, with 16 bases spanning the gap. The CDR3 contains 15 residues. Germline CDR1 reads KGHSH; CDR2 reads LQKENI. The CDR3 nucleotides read TGTGCCAGCTCACAGGGGGGTCCTCCAGTAGAGACCCAGTACTTC. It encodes CASSQGGPPVETQYF.

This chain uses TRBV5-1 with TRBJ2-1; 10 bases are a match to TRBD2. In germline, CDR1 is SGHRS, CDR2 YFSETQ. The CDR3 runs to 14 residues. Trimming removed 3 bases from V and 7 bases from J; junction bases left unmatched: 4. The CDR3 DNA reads TGCGCCAGCAGCTCCAGCGGGGGGGCGAATGAGCAGTTCTTC. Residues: CASSSSGGANEQFF.

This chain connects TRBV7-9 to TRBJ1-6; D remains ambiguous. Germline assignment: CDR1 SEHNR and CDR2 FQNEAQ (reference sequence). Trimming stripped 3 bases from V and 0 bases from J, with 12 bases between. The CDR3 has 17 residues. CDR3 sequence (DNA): TGTGCCAGCAGCTTGGGCCACACGAGCTCCTATAATTCACCCCTCCACTTT. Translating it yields CASSLGHTSSYNSPLHF.

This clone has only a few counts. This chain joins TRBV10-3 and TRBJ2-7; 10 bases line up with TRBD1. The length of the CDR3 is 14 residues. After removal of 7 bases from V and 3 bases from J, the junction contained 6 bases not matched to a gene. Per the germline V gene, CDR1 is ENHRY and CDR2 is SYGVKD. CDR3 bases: TGTGCCATCAATCCGGGACAGGGGAACTACGAGCAGTACTTC. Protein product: CAINPGQGNYEQYF.